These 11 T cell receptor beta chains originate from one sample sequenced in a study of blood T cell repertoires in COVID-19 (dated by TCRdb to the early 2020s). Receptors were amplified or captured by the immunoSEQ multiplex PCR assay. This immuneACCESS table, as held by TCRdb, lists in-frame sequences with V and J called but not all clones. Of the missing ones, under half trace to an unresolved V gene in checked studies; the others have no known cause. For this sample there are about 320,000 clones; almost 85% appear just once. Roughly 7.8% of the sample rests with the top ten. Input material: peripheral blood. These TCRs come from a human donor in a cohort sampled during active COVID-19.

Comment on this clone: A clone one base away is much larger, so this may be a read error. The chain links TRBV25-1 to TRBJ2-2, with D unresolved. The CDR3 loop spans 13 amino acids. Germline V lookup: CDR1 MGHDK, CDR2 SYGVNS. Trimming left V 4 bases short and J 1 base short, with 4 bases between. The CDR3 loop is CASSAGNTGELFF. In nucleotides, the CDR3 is TGTGCCAGCAGTGCAGGGAACACCGGGGAGCTGTTTTTT.

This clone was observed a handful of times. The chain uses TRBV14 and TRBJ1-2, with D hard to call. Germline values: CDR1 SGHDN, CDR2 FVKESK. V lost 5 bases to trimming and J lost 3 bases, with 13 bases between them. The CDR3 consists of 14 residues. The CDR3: CASSMKNMDYGYTF. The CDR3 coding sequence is TGTGCCAGCAGCATGAAGAACATGGACTATGGCTACACCTTC.

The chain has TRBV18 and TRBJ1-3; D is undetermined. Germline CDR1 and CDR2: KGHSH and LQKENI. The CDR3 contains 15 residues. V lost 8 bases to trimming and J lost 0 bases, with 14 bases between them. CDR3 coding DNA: TGTGCCAGCCGCGGGGTTCCCGGCTCTGGAAACACCATATATTTT. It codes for CASRGVPGSGNTIYF. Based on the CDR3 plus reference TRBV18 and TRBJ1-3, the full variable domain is NAGVMQNPRHLVRRRGQEARLRCSPMKGHSHVYWYRQLPEEGLKFMVYLQKENIIDESGMPKERFSAEFPKEGPSILRIQQVVRGDSAAYFCASRGVPGSGNTIYFGEGSWLTVV.

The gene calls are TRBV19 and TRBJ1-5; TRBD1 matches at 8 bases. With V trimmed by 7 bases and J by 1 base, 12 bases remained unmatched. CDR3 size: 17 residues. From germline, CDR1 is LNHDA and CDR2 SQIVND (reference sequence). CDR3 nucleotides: TGTGCCAGTACCCAGACAGGGGCGAGTTTGAGCAATCAGCCCCAGCATTTT. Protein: CASTQTGASLSNQPQHF.

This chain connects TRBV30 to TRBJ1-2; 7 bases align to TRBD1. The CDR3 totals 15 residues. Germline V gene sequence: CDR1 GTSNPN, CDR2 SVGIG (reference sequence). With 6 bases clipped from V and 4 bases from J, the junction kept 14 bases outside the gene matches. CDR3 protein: CACAGRDRKLYGYTF. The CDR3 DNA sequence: TGTGCCTGCGCCGGCCGGGACAGAAAGCTCTATGGCTACACCTTC.

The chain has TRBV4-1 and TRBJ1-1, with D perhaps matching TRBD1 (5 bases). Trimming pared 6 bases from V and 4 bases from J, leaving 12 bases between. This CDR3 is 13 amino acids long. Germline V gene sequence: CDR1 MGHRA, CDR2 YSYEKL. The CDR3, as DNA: TGCGCCAGCAGGGGACCGGGGGTCACTGAAGCTTTCTTT. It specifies CASRGPGVTEAFF.

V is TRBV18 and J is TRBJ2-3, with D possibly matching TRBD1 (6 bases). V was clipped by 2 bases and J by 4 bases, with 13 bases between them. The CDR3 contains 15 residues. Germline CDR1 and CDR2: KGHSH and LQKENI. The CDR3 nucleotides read TGTGCCAGCTCACCATTCCAGGGGAGCCCAGATACGCAGTATTTT. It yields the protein CASSPFQGSPDTQYF.

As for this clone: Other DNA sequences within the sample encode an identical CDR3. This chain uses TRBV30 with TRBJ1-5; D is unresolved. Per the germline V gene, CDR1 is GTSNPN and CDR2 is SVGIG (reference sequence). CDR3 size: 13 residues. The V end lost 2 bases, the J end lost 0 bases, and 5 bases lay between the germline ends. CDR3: CAWSQDSNQPQHF. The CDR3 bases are TGTGCCTGGAGTCAGGATAGCAATCAGCCCCAGCATTTT. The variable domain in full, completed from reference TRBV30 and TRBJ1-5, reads SQTIHQWPATLVQPVGSPLSLECTVEGTSNPNLYWYRQAAGRGLQLLFYSVGIGQISSEVPQNLSASRPQDRQFILSSKKLLLSDSGFYLCAWSQDSNQPQHFGDGTRLSIL.

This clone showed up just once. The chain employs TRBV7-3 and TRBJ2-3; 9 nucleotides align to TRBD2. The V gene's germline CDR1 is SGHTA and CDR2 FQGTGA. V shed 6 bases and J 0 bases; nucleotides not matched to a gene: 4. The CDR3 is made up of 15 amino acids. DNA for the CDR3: TGTGCCAGCAGTCGACTAGCGGTGAGCACAGATACGCAGTATTTT. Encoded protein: CASSRLAVSTDTQYF.

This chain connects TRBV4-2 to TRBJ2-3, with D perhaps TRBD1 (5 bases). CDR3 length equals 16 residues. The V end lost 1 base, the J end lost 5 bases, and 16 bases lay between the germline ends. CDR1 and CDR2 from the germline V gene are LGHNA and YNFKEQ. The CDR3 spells CASSQGTGSGEDTQYF. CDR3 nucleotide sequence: TGTGCCAGCAGCCAAGGTACAGGCTCCGGCGAAGATACGCAGTATTTT.

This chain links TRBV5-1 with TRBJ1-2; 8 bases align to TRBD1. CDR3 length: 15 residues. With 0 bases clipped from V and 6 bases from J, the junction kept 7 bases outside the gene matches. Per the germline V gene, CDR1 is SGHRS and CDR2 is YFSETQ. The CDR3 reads CASSLEGQASNGYTF. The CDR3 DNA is TGCGCCAGCAGCTTGGAGGGACAGGCGTCGAATGGCTACACCTTC. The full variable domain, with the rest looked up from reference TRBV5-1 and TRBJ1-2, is KAGVTQTPRYLIKTRGQQVTLSCSPISGHRSVSWYQQTPGQGLQFLFEYFSETQRNKGNFPGRFSGRQFSNSRSEMNVSTLELGDSALYLCASSLEGQASNGYTFGSGTRLTVV.